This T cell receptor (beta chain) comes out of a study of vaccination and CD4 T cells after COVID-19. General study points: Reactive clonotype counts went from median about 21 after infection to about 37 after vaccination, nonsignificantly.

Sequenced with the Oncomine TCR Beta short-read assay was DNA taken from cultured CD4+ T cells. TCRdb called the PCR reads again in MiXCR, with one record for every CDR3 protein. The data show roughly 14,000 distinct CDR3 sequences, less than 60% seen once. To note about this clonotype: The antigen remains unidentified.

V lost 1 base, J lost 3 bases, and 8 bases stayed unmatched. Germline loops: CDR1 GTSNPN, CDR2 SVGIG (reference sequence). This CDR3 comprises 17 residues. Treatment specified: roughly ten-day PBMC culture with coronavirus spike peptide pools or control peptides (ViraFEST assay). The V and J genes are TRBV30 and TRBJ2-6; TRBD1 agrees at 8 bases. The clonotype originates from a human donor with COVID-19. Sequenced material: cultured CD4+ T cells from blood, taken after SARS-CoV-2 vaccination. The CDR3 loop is CAWSATGGGFGANVLTF. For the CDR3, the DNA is TGTGCCTGGAGTGCAACAGGGGGAGGCTTTGGGGCCAACGTCCTGACTTTC.